The T cell receptor (beta chain) described here comes from a study of long-term antiretroviral therapy in people with HIV. The authors ran the immunoSEQ assay, v3.0, at survey level. TCRdb's table, derived via immunoSEQ multiplex PCR, lists solely in-frame clones and lacks some. Of around 30,000 clones in the sample, around 80% are singletons; the top ten hold about 9.3%. In its sample, this clone was seen a few times. The sequenced sample was unsorted PBMCs, obtained 1.5 years before starting antiretroviral therapy. The clonotype was recovered from a man aged 18 to 35 with HIV.

The CDR3 sequence is CASSVAQGDYGYTF. CDR3 bases: TGTGCCAGCAGCGTAGCGCAGGGGGACTATGGCTACACCTTC. The chain recombines TRBV9 with TRBJ1-2; 7 bases match TRBD1. Germline CDR1 SGDLS, CDR2 YYNGEE. The CDR3 sequence is 14 residues long. The junction had 2 bases not matched to a gene; V was cut back by 0 bases and J by 3 bases.